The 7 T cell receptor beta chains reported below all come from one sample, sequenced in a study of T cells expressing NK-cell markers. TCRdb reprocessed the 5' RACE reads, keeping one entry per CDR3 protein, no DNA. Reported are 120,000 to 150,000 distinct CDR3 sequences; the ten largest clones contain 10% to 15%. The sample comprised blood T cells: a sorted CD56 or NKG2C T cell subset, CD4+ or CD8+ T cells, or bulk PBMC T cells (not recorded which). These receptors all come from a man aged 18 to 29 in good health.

The chain's CDR3 is CASSLGEVGLDYNEQFF. The chain has TRBV5-5 and TRBJ2-1; the TRBD2 assignment by TCRdb is unverifiable without DNA. Germline V gene data show CDR1 as SGHKS and CDR2 as YYEKEE (reference sequence). The CDR3 is 17 residues long.

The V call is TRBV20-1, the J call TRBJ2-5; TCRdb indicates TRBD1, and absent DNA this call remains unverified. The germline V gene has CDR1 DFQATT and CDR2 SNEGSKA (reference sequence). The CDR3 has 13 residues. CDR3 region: CSARPSGQETQYF.

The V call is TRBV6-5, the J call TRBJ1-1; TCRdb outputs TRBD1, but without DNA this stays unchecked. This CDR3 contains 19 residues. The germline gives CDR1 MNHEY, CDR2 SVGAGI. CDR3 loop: CASSYRGSGSARVWGEAFF.

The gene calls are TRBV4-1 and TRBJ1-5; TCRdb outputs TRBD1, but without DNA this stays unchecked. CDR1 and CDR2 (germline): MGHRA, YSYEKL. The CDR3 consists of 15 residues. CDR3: CASSQVGGAGQPQHF.

The CDR3 reads CASSPPPPTGDYGYTF. This chain joins TRBV11-2 and TRBJ1-2; the D call from TCRdb, TRBD1, cannot be confirmed without DNA. The length of the CDR3 is 16 residues. The V gene's germline CDR1 is SGHAT and CDR2 FQNNGV.

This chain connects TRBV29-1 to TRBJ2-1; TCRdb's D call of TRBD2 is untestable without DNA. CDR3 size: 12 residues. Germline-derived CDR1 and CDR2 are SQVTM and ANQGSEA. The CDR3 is CSVEVRDNEQFF.

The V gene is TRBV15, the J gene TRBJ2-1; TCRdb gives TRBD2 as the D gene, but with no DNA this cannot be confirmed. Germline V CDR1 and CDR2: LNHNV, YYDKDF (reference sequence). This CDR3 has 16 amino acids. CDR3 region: CATSREDRAGYNEQFF.